The 18 T cell receptor beta chains below were found in one sample sequenced in a study of blood T cell repertoires in COVID-19. Some clones are missing from TCRdb's copy, which holds only in-frame ones; the method was immunoSEQ multiplex PCR. The repertoire holds about 350,000 clones, with 80% to 90% as singletons. Specimen: PBMCs or T cells enriched from blood (not recorded which). The receptors stem from a woman aged 30 to 39 who had recovered from COVID-19.

This sequence joins TRBV30 and TRBJ1-2, with D tentatively TRBD1 (5 bases). CDR3 length: 14 residues. Germline-derived CDR1 and CDR2 are GTSNPN and SVGIG (reference sequence). V lost 0 bases, J lost 5 bases, and 13 bases lay in between. The CDR3 spells CAWSVAGYYYGYTF. CDR3 bases: TGTGCCTGGAGTGTAGCAGGGTACTATTATGGCTACACCTTC.

The CDR3 protein is CASSTRQGNYGYTF. CDR3 sequence (DNA): TGCGCCAGCAGCACCCGACAGGGCAACTATGGCTACACCTTC. The V call is TRBV4-3, the J call TRBJ1-2, with TRBD1 identical over 7 bases. Germline loops: CDR1 LGHNA, CDR2 YSLEER. V trimming: 5 bases; J trimming: 2 bases; junction bases outside the gene matches: 5. The CDR3 has 14 amino acids.

The gene calls are TRBV2 and TRBJ1-1; TRBD1 matches at 9 bases. Germline trimming cut 5 bases from V and 5 bases from J; bases unmatched to any gene: 18. Germline V CDR1 and CDR2: SNHLY, FYNNEI. This CDR3 comprises 18 residues. The CDR3 DNA reads as TGTGCCAGCAGTTTCCCAACAGGGGGCGGAAGGTCGTGGACTGAAGCTTTCTTT. This sequence encodes CASSFPTGGGRSWTEAFF. The complete variable domain, with remaining parts taken from reference TRBV2 and TRBJ1-1, reads EPEVTQTPSHQVTQMGQEVILRCVPISNHLYFYWYRQILGQKVEFLVSFYNNEISEKSEIFDDQFSVERPDGSNFTLKIRSTKLEDSAMYFCASSFPTGGGRSWTEAFFGQGTRLTVV.

The rearrangement links TRBV6-6 to TRBJ1-5, with a possible D match to TRBD1 (5 bases). The CDR3 spans 12 residues. Germline CDR1 reads MNHNY; CDR2 reads SVGAGI (reference sequence). With 4 bases removed from V and 7 bases from J, the gap between germline ends came to 8 bases. CDR3 amino acids: CASSFRVQPQHF. For the CDR3, the DNA is TGTGCCAGCAGTTTCAGGGTCCAGCCCCAGCATTTT.

J is TRBJ1-1 and V is TRBV7-2; D unresolved. CDR1 is SGHTA and CDR2 is FQGNSA in the germline V gene. Trimming took off 2 bases at V and 0 bases at J, with 16 bases between the two ends. This CDR3 region has 17 residues. In nucleotides, the CDR3 is TGTGCCAGCAGCTTATCGGGGAGTCTCCCTATGAACACTGAAGCTTTCTTT. Its protein product is CASSLSGSLPMNTEAFF.

This rearrangement joins TRBV10-1 to TRBJ1-2; D uncertain. The V gene's germline CDR1 is WNHNN and CDR2 SYGVQD (reference sequence). This CDR3 contains 14 residues. Trimming left V 2 bases short and J 6 bases short, with 13 bases between. CDR3 DNA: TGCGCCAGCAGTGAGATAAGCTCAATCGATGGCTACACCTTC. It yields the protein CASSEISSIDGYTF.

This CDR3 reads CASSRTVGGATEAFF. The CDR3 DNA follows: TGCGCCAGCAGCCGAACGGTTGGTGGGGCCACTGAAGCTTTCTTT. This chain uses TRBV5-1 with TRBJ1-1; a weak D match, TRBD1 (5 bases). V lost 4 bases, J lost 4 bases, and 17 bases lay in between. The CDR3 is 15 residues long. Per germline, CDR1 SGHRS and CDR2 YFSETQ.

The chain joins TRBV15 to TRBJ1-5, with no clear D. Germline V gene sequence: CDR1 LNHNV, CDR2 YYDKDF (reference sequence). The CDR3 covers 15 residues. V lost 5 bases to trimming and J lost 2 bases, with 13 bases between them. The CDR3 region has the DNA TGTGCCACCAGCTGGAGCGGGGAGCGCAATCAGCCCCAGCATTTT. Translated: CATSWSGERNQPQHF.

This sequence joins TRBV3-1 (or the pseudogene TRBV3-2) and TRBJ1-5; tentatively, D is TRBD1 (5 bases). Germline V lookup: CDR1 LGHDT, CDR2 YNNKEL (reference sequence). The CDR3 has 18 residues. V shed 0 bases and J shed 2 bases, with 17 bases lying between them. CDR3 nucleotide sequence: TGTGCCAGCAGCCAAGAAAATCAGATAGGACACCGCAATCAGCCCCAGCATTTT. This codes for CASSQENQIGHRNQPQHF.

The chain carries TRBV7-9 and TRBJ2-3; 8 positions agree with TRBD2. There are 16 residues in the CDR3. Germline V gene sequence: CDR1 SEHNR, CDR2 FQNEAQ (reference sequence). Trimming at V came to 3 bases and at J to 4 bases, leaving 9 bases not matched to a gene. CDR3 loop: CASSFTGVAGSDTQYF. The CDR3 coding sequence is TGTGCCAGCAGCTTCACTGGGGTAGCGGGGTCAGATACGCAGTATTTT.

V usage is TRBV6-5 and J usage is TRBJ1-4, with D unclear. CDR3 length: 15 amino acids. Trimming stripped 5 bases from V and 7 bases from J, with 17 bases between. Germline V gene lookup returns CDR1 MNHEY and CDR2 SVGAGI. This CDR3 is CASSKTWRRSEKLFF. CDR3 bases: TGTGCCAGCAGTAAGACCTGGAGACGATCTGAAAAACTGTTTTTT.

The J gene is TRBJ2-1, the V gene TRBV5-1; 7 nucleotides line up with TRBD2. Germline V gives CDR1 SGHRS, CDR2 YFSETQ. With 4 bases clipped from V and 0 bases from J, the junction kept 4 bases outside the gene matches. This CDR3 has 15 residues. CDR3 DNA sequence: TGCGCCAGCAGCATCACGGGGGGCTCCTACAATGAGCAGTTCTTC. Encoded protein: CASSITGGSYNEQFF.

V gene TRBV11-3 combines with J gene TRBJ2-7; 7 bases are shared with TRBD1. There are 13 residues in the CDR3. The ends lost 4 bases at V and 2 bases at J; junction bases unmatched: 2. Germline CDR1 is SGHNT and CDR2 is YENEEA. The CDR3 nucleotides are TGTGCCAGCAGCTCGGGACAGCCCTACGAGCAGTACTTC. Its protein product is CASSSGQPYEQYF.

The CDR3 sequence is CASMGQGIYGYTF. CDR3 in DNA: TGTGCCAGCATGGGACAGGGTATCTATGGCTACACCTTC. V gene TRBV11-2 combines with J gene TRBJ1-2, with 9 bases aligning to TRBD1. J lost 4 bases, V lost 7 bases, and 4 bases had no gene match. The CDR3 loop spans 13 amino acids. Germline CDR1 is SGHAT and CDR2 is FQNNGV.

V and J are TRBV7-9 and TRBJ2-3; maybe TRBD1 (5 bases). Germline V gene lookup returns CDR1 SEHNR and CDR2 FQNEAQ (reference sequence). Trimming took 5 bases from V and 1 from J, leaving 16 bases between them. The CDR3 loop spans 16 amino acids. Here the CDR3 reads CASSPGRASGTDTQYF. The CDR3, as DNA: TGTGCCAGCAGCCCCGGCAGGGCGAGTGGCACAGATACGCAGTATTTT.

This clone was found once. V gene TRBV12-3 or TRBV12-4 combines with J gene TRBJ2-2; D gene unclear. V dropped 6 bases and J dropped 4 bases, with 6 bases sitting between them. The CDR3 sequence is 12 residues long. The CDR3 is CASRFSTGELFF. Written as DNA, the CDR3 is TGTGCCAGCAGGTTTAGCACCGGGGAGCTGTTTTTT.

The rearrangement uses TRBV6-1 and TRBJ1-5; D might be TRBD1 (5 bases). Germline CDR1 reads MNHNS; CDR2 reads SASEGT. The V gene lost 1 base and the J gene lost 2 bases, with 15 bases spanning the gap. CDR3 length equals 17 residues. CDR3 nucleotide sequence: TGTGCCAGCAGTGAAGAGTCGGGGCCGGGGGGCAATCAGCCCCAGCATTTT. Translating it yields CASSEESGPGGNQPQHF.

This sequence joins TRBV4-1 and TRBJ2-1; weak D call: TRBD1 (6 bases). The germline V gene encodes CDR1 MGHRA and CDR2 YSYEKL. The CDR3 is made up of 16 amino acids. Trimming cost V 1 base and J 4 bases, with 14 bases left between them. CDR3 sequence: CASSQVGRGRYNEQFF. The CDR3 DNA reads TGCGCCAGCAGCCAAGTAGGCAGGGGTCGTTACAATGAGCAGTTCTTC.